These T cell receptor beta chains were read from a single sample in a study of CD4 T cells in relation to SARS-CoV-2 and coronaviruses. Antigens for these TCRs are unknown. Profiling relied on immunoSEQ multiplex PCR, and the TCRdb table lists in-frame clones only, not all of them. The table records fewer than 15,000 clones, more than 75% of them present only once. Sequenced material: CD4+ T cells from PBMCs, cultured in vitro. These receptors all come from a human donor in good health. Each CDR3 is given with its conserved first and last residue. The D gene is left open where the match is weak. The listing skips clone size in some rows; elsewhere it reads once, few, many or a size class.

abundance,j_gene,d_gene,v_gene,CDR3nt,CDR3aa
-,TRBJ2-4,TRBD1,TRBV28,TGTGCCAGCGCGAAAACAGGGGGACGAGGAAACATTCAGTACTTC,CASAKTGGRGNIQYF
-,TRBJ2-7,TRBD2,TRBV27,TGTGCCAGCCGGCGGGGGGACCCTCGACACGAGCAGTACTTC,CASRRGDPRHEQYF
-,TRBJ1-6,TRBD1,TRBV6-5,TGTGCCAGCAGACATCGACAGGGTTATGGATCCCTCCACTTT,CASRHRQGYGSLHF
-,TRBJ1-2,-,TRBV4-2,TGTGCCAGCAGCCAAGATCTGTCCAGTGCCTATGGCTACACCTTC,CASSQDLSSAYGYTF
-,TRBJ1-6,-,TRBV7-9,TGTGCCAGCAGCTTAATGTCTGGTAATTCACCCCTCCACTTT,CASSLMSGNSPLHF
-,TRBJ2-5,TRBD1,TRBV5-7,TGTGCCAGCAGCTTGGGGACAGGCCCGATTGGGGAGACCCAGTACTTC,CASSLGTGPIGETQYF
-,TRBJ2-5,-,TRBV12-5,TGTGCTAGTGGTCCGGGAGAAGAGGGAGAGACCCAGTACTTC,CASGPGEEGETQYF
-,TRBJ1-1,-,TRBV18,TGTGCCAGCTCACAAACAGCTCGGACGGCCACTGAAGCTTTCTTT,CASSQTARTATEAFF
few,TRBJ1-6,-,TRBV3-1/TRBV3-2,TGTGCCAGCAGCCAAGCCCCGGGCTCACCCCTCCACTTT,CASSQAPGSPLHF
-,TRBJ2-2,-,TRBV5-5,TGTGCCAGCAGCTTGGCCTACACCGGGGAGCTGTTTTTT,CASSLAYTGELFF
once,TRBJ2-1,TRBD2,TRBV7-2,TGTGCCAGCAGCTTGCGTGGGAGGGCCATCAATGAGCAGTTCTTC,CASSLRGRAINEQFF
-,TRBJ2-5,TRBD2,TRBV7-2,TGTGCCAGCAGCTTAGGGACTAGACCTCAAGAGACCCAGTACTTC,CASSLGTRPQETQYF
-,TRBJ2-3,TRBD1,TRBV10-1,TGCGCCAGCAGTGATACAGGGGTGGGAGATACGCAGTATTTT,CASSDTGVGDTQYF
-,TRBJ2-7,TRBD1,TRBV7-2,TGTGCCAGCAGCTTAGCCGCAACAGGGGGTCCCACCTACGAGCAGTACTTC,CASSLAATGGPTYEQYF
once,TRBJ1-2,TRBD1,TRBV3-1/TRBV3-2,TGTGCCAGCAGCCAAGTCGACAGGGGGAGCTATGGCTACACCTTC,CASSQVDRGSYGYTF
-,TRBJ2-3,-,TRBV4-3,TGCGCCAGCAGCCAGGACCGGGACAGCACAGATACGCAGTATTTT,CASSQDRDSTDTQYF
once,TRBJ1-3,TRBD1,TRBV4-1,TGCGCCAGCAGCCAACCAACAGACAGGGCGACTGGAAACACCATATATTTT,CASSQPTDRATGNTIYF
-,TRBJ1-1,-,TRBV18,TGTGCCAGCTCACCACCAGGGGGGCGAGACACTGAAGCTTTCTTT,CASSPPGGRDTEAFF
few,TRBJ2-5,-,TRBV4-2,TGTGCCAGCAGCCAAGAAAATCGAGGGAGTGGTTTTGGAAGGGAGACCCAGTACTTC,CASSQENRGSGFGRETQYF
-,TRBJ2-5,-,TRBV30,TGTGCCTGGAAACACGGGAGTGAGACCCAGTACTTC,CAWKHGSETQYF
-,TRBJ1-2,-,TRBV3-1/TRBV3-2,TGTGCCAGCAGCCAAGCAGGGCCTGGGGGCTACACCTTC,CASSQAGPGGYTF
-,TRBJ2-5,-,TRBV10-3,TGTGCCATCAGTCCGACGGGACAAGAGACCCAGTACTTC,CAISPTGQETQYF
-,TRBJ1-1,-,TRBV5-4,TGTGCCAGCAGCTTGGACAGAGCGAACACTGAAGCTTTCTTT,CASSLDRANTEAFF
-,TRBJ2-5,-,TRBV4-3,TGCGCCAGCAGCCAAGTCCAGGGAGAGACCCAGTACTTC,CASSQVQGETQYF
-,TRBJ2-6,TRBD1,TRBV6-4,TGTGCCAGCAGTGACGGGGCAGGGGGCCCTGGGGCCAACGTCCTGACTTTC,CASSDGAGGPGANVLTF
-,TRBJ2-1,TRBD2,TRBV5-4,TGTGCCAGCAGCTTTAGCGGGTCCGCCTACAATGAGCAGTTCTTC,CASSFSGSAYNEQFF
-,TRBJ1-5,-,TRBV5-1,TGCGCCAGCAGGACGGAGAGCTCCAATCAGCCCCAGCATTTT,CASRTESSNQPQHF
-,TRBJ2-7,TRBD2,TRBV13,TGTGCCAGCAGCTTAGGGGGACTAGCTACGGGCGAGCAGTACTTC,CASSLGGLATGEQYF
-,TRBJ2-3,-,TRBV5-1,TGCGCCAGCAGCCCCGGGACTGGCACAGATACGCAGTATTTT,CASSPGTGTDTQYF
few,TRBJ1-2,-,TRBV19,TGTGCCAGTAGTTCCGATATTCAGGGGAACTATGGCTACACCTTC,CASSSDIQGNYGYTF
-,TRBJ1-6,-,TRBV4-2,TGTGCCAGCAGCCAGGAAGAGGATTCACCCCTCCACTTT,CASSQEEDSPLHF
-,TRBJ1-4,-,TRBV7-2,TGTGCCAGCAGCTTAGTTGGGGGCTTGGGCGAAAAACTGTTTTTT,CASSLVGGLGEKLFF
-,TRBJ1-2,-,TRBV10-2,TGCGCCAGCAGTGGGGTAAGGGGGGCGAACTATGGCTACACCTTC,CASSGVRGANYGYTF
-,TRBJ2-1,TRBD2,TRBV11-3,TGTGCCAGCAGCCCAGGGACTAGCGGGGCCCGGGGGGAGCAGTTCTTC,CASSPGTSGARGEQFF
-,TRBJ2-7,-,TRBV6-6,TGTGCCAGCAGCCCCCGGAGTTGGGGGCAGTACTTC,CASSPRSWGQYF
-,TRBJ2-5,TRBD2,TRBV5-6,TGTGCCAGCAGCGTAGGACTAGCGGCTCAAGAGACCCAGTACTTC,CASSVGLAAQETQYF
-,TRBJ1-5,TRBD1,TRBV19,TGTGCCAGTGGCGCCACAGGGGGCAGTTCGGGTCAGCCCCAGCATTTT,CASGATGGSSGQPQHF
-,TRBJ1-2,TRBD1,TRBV28,TGTGCCAGCAGTGATATGGACAGGGACTACTATGGCTACACCTTC,CASSDMDRDYYGYTF
-,TRBJ2-1,TRBD2,TRBV10-3,TGTGCCACCAGAGCTAGCGGGGCAGACAATGAGCAGTTCTTC,CATRASGADNEQFF
few,TRBJ2-7,-,TRBV5-1,TGCGCCAGCAGCATACTTCCGGGGTCAGACGAGCAGTACTTC,CASSILPGSDEQYF
-,TRBJ2-7,-,TRBV6-5,TGTGCCAGCAGCCCGCGAAGGGGAGCGGTCGAGCAGTACTTC,CASSPRRGAVEQYF
-,TRBJ1-1,TRBD1,TRBV6-5,TGTGCCAGCAGCCGTACAGGGGATCGGACTGAAGCTTTCTTT,CASSRTGDRTEAFF
-,TRBJ2-3,-,TRBV7-3,TGTGCCAGCAGCCTGCAGGGAGTTCGGGGTAGCGGAGCTACAGATACGCAGTATTTT,CASSLQGVRGSGATDTQYF
-,TRBJ2-2,-,TRBV6-2/TRBV6-3,TGTGCCAGCAGTTACCCGAACACCGGGGAGCTGTTTTTT,CASSYPNTGELFF
-,TRBJ2-3,-,TRBV21-1,TGTGCCAGCAGACTACAGGGGGCACGAGATACGCAGTATTTT,CASRLQGARDTQYF
-,TRBJ1-1,-,TRBV5-5,TGTGCCAGCAGCTCCACGACAGGTATGAACACTGAAGCTTTCTTT,CASSSTTGMNTEAFF
-,TRBJ1-4,-,TRBV29-1,TGCAGCGCCAAGGAGAGCCAGGGTGAAAAACTGTTTTTT,CSAKESQGEKLFF
-,TRBJ1-6,-,TRBV27,TGTGCCAGCAGTTTCCGTTTCTATAATTCACCCCTCCACTTT,CASSFRFYNSPLHF
once,TRBJ2-7,TRBD1,TRBV9,TGTGCCAGCAGCCCCCAGGGACAGTCCTACGAGCAGTACTTC,CASSPQGQSYEQYF
-,TRBJ1-2,-,TRBV11-2,TGTGCCAGCAGCCCGCGGACAGCATCTGTCTATGGCTACACCTTC,CASSPRTASVYGYTF
-,TRBJ1-2,-,TRBV3-1/TRBV3-2,TGTGCCAGCAGAATGGGGGGTTATGGCTACACCTTC,CASRMGGYGYTF
-,TRBJ2-2,TRBD1,TRBV29-1,TGCAGCGCACGGACAGGAACGAACACCGGGGAGCTGTTTTTT,CSARTGTNTGELFF
-,TRBJ2-1,TRBD2,TRBV30,TGTGCCTGGAGTGAAGGACTAGCGGGAGTTAATAGCAATGAGCAGTTCTTC,CAWSEGLAGVNSNEQFF
-,TRBJ2-5,TRBD2,TRBV29-1,TGCAGCGTTGATGTAACTAGCGGGAGGAGGGAGACCCAGTACTTC,CSVDVTSGRRETQYF
few,TRBJ1-5,-,TRBV7-9,TGTGCCAGCAGCCTCTCTCTGGGGGGTAGCAATCAGCCCCAGCATTTT,CASSLSLGGSNQPQHF
-,TRBJ1-4,-,TRBV19,TGTGCCAGTAGTATCCCGTCGGGCCCCAACCTTAATGAAAAACTGTTTTTT,CASSIPSGPNLNEKLFF
-,TRBJ2-7,TRBD1,TRBV12-3/TRBV12-4,TGTGCCAGCACCCCAGGGGGCTCTGACGAGCAGTACTTC,CASTPGGSDEQYF
-,TRBJ2-3,TRBD1,TRBV19,TGTGCCAGTAGCGGCCGGGGACAGGGTACAGATACGCAGTATTTT,CASSGRGQGTDTQYF
-,TRBJ1-4,-,TRBV7-2,TGTGCCAGCAGCACGTATTTGAGGTCTAATGAAAAACTGTTTTTT,CASSTYLRSNEKLFF
-,TRBJ1-4,-,TRBV2,TGTGCCAGCAGTGTCTCCCGACAGGCTAATGAAAAACTGTTTTTT,CASSVSRQANEKLFF